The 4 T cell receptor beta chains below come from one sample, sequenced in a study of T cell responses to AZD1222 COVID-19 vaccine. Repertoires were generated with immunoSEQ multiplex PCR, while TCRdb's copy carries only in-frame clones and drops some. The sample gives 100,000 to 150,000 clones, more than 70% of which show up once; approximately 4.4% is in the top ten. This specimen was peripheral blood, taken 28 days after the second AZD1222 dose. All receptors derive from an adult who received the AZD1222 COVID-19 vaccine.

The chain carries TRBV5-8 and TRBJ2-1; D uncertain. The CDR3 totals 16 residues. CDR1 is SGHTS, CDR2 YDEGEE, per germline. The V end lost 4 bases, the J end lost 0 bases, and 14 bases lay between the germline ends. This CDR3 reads CASSLLRFSSYNEQFF. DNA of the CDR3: TGTGCCAGCAGCCTCCTGAGGTTTAGCTCCTACAATGAGCAGTTCTTC.

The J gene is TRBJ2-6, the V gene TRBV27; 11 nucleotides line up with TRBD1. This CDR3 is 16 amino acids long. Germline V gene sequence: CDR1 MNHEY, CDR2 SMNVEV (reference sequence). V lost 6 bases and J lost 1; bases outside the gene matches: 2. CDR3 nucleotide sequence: TGTGCCAGCAGCCGGGACAGGGGGTCTGGGGCCAACGTCCTGACTTTC. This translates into CASSRDRGSGANVLTF.

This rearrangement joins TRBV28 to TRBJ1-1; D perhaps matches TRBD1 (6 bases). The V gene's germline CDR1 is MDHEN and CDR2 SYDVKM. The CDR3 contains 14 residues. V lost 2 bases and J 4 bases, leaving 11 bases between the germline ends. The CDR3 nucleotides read TGTGCCAGCAGTTTACGGGACATAGGCACTGAAGCTTTCTTT. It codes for CASSLRDIGTEAFF.

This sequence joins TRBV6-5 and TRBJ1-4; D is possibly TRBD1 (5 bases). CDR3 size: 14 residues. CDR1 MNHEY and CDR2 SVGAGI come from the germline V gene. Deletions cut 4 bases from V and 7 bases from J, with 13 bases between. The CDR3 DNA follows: TGTGCCAGCAGTTCAGGAACCGGGGGTGAAAAACTGTTTTTT. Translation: CASSSGTGGEKLFF.